Presented here are 24 T cell receptor beta chains from one specimen sequenced in a study of spatial heterogeneity in lung cancer (dated by TCRdb to about 2019). The time point label of this sample denotes: sample taken at primary tumor resection. Results and caveats for the whole study, not just this receptor: The number of expanded intratumoral alpha and beta TCRs correlated with the tumor nonsynonymous mutation count.

Library preparation employed 5' RACE. The sequencer was a NextSeq 500. TCRdb cleaned the public reads at Q25 with fastp, built clones with MiXCR and kept in-frame beta chains. Rows are combined by CDR3 protein, so each entry shows the most common genes and DNA. This sample lists under 20,000 distinct CDR3 sequences; 6.2% were detected once. Around 6.5% of the sample rests with the top ten. Antigens of these TCRs are unknown. The sample in question was lung tumor tissue, obtained at surgery. Receptor source: a male donor with early-stage non-small cell lung cancer.

This clonotype has just a few counts. This beta chain appears as a stray read in a library generated for alpha chains; its size is not informative. The V and J genes are TRBV6-5 and TRBJ2-7; 7 nucleotides line up with TRBD1. The junction had 9 bases not matched to a gene; V was cut back by 4 bases and J by 6 bases. The germline CDR1 and CDR2 sequences are MNHEY and SVGAGI. This CDR3 region has 14 residues. The CDR3 region has the DNA TGTGCCAGCAGTTTAGGGACAGCCTTTACCGAGCAGTACTTC. As protein: CASSLGTAFTEQYF.

This clonotype was found many times. This beta chain was picked up by a library intended for alpha chains and is off target, so its count carries little meaning. This sequence joins TRBV12-3 or TRBV12-4 and TRBJ1-3; D gene ambiguous. V was shortened by 5 bases and J by 2 bases, with 7 bases between the two germline ends. This CDR3 has 13 residues. The CDR3 sequence: CASSRGTGNTIYF. The CDR3 DNA reads as TGTGCCAGCAGTCGCGGGACTGGAAACACCATATATTTT.

The sample holds many counts of this clonotype. This beta chain is off target for a library built for alpha chains, so its abundance means little. This chain uses TRBV4-1 with TRBJ2-7; possibly TRBD2 for D (6 bases). V was pared by 0 bases and J by 2 bases, with 17 bases between. CDR1 is MGHRA, CDR2 YSYEKL, per germline. This CDR3 spans 17 amino acids. The CDR3 reads CASSQDAGRDSTYEQYF. The CDR3 region has the DNA TGCGCCAGCAGCCAAGATGCAGGCCGGGACTCCACCTACGAGCAGTACTTC.

This clonotype was seen more than once but under ten times. Found in a library prepared for alpha chains, this beta chain is an off-target read, and its abundance has little meaning. This chain links TRBV11-3 with TRBJ2-1; 9 bases line up with TRBD1. Germline V gene lookup returns CDR1 SGHNT and CDR2 YENEEA. The trim removed 3 bases at V and 10 bases at J, leaving 16 bases unmatched. The CDR3 has 17 amino acids. CDR3 DNA: TGTGCCAGCAGCTTTGATATCGGGACAGGGTATGTGGGGGAGCAGTTCTTC. It encodes CASSFDIGTGYVGEQFF.

The table lists this clonotype with many counts. A library prepared for alpha chains yielded this beta chain as an off-target read; its size is of little meaning. The CDR3 sequence: CASSPLEETQYF. DNA of the CDR3: TGTGCCAGCTCACCCTTAGAAGAGACCCAGTACTTC. The chain links TRBV18 to TRBJ2-5; no clear D. V was cut by 3 bases and J by 3 bases, with 5 bases left in between. The CDR3 length is 12 residues. Germline V gene sequence: CDR1 KGHSH, CDR2 LQKENI.

This clonotype was seen many times. A library prepared for alpha chains yielded this beta chain as an off-target read; its size is of little meaning. This chain uses TRBV7-2 with TRBJ2-7; TRBD2 matches at 8 bases. Per the germline V gene, CDR1 is SGHTA and CDR2 is FQGNSA. Losses at the gene ends were 0 bases for V and 3 bases for J; bases not matched to a gene: 4. CDR3 length: 15 amino acids. The CDR3 reads CASSLAFSGNYEQYF. As DNA, the CDR3 is TGTGCCAGCAGCTTAGCGTTTAGCGGGAACTACGAGCAGTACTTC.

This clonotype was recorded many times. A library prepared for alpha chains yielded this beta chain as an off-target read; its size is of little meaning. The gene calls are TRBV7-2 and TRBJ1-1, with TRBD1 as a possible D gene (5 bases). Trimming took 0 bases from V and 8 from J, leaving 10 bases between them. The CDR3 has 13 amino acids. CDR1 SGHTA and CDR2 FQGNSA come from the germline V gene. The CDR3 sequence: CASSLAWQGEAFF. The CDR3 DNA follows: TGTGCCAGCAGCTTAGCGTGGCAGGGAGAAGCTTTCTTT.

This clonotype has a count of ten or more. In a library made to pick up alpha chains, this beta chain is a stray read with a size that means little. J is TRBJ2-1 and V is TRBV6-5; no clear D. Trimming shortened V by 4 bases and J by 3 bases, and 7 bases separated the two germline ends. The V gene's germline CDR1 is MNHEY and CDR2 SVGAGI. The CDR3 is made up of 13 amino acids. The CDR3 reads CASSSASYNEQFF. The CDR3 region has the DNA TGTGCCAGCAGTTCGGCCAGCTACAATGAGCAGTTCTTC.

This clonotype has a handful of counts. Within a library made for alpha chains, this beta chain is off target, and its count is uninformative. The chain couples TRBV14 to TRBJ2-5; D not resolved. The CDR3 sequence is 16 residues long. The ends were cut back, 2 bases at V and 4 bases at J, with 17 bases in the middle. CDR1 SGHDN and CDR2 FVKESK come from the germline V gene. CDR3 DNA sequence: TGTGCCAGCAGCCAAAACACCGGGTCCCCGAGAGAGACCCAGTACTTC. This translates into CASSQNTGSPRETQYF.

As regards this clonotype: This beta chain lies outside the target of a library built for alpha chains; its clone size means little. This chain joins TRBV27 and TRBJ1-6; 9 nucleotides line up with TRBD1. Germline-derived CDR1 and CDR2 are MNHEY and SMNVEV (reference sequence). The CDR3 length is 14 residues. V shed 3 bases and J 7 bases; nucleotides not matched to a gene: 1. The CDR3 nucleotides read TGTGCCAGCAGTTTCGGGACAGGGAATTCACCCCTCCACTTT. This codes for CASSFGTGNSPLHF.

At least ten counts were recorded for this clonotype. A library prepared for alpha chains yielded this beta chain as an off-target read; its size is of little meaning. The rearrangement links TRBV11-2 to TRBJ2-2; no firm D call. With 3 bases removed from V and 6 bases from J, the gap between germline ends came to 5 bases. Germline CDR1 reads SGHAT; CDR2 reads FQNNGV. The CDR3 extends over 12 amino acids. The CDR3 loop reads CASSFDSGELFF. CDR3 nucleotide sequence: TGTGCCAGCAGCTTCGATTCCGGGGAGCTGTTTTTT.

This clonotype was recorded many times. This beta chain is a stray read from a library made for alpha chains; its abundance is not meaningful. The rearrangement joins TRBV10-3 to TRBJ2-3; 14 positions agree with TRBD2. After removal of 5 bases from V and 4 bases from J, the junction contained 2 bases not matched to a gene. The CDR3 runs to 15 residues. Germline-derived CDR1 and CDR2 are ENHRY and SYGVKD. CDR3 nucleotides: TGTGCCATCAGTCCGGGACTAGCGGGAGCAGATACGCAGTATTTT. It encodes CAISPGLAGADTQYF.

At least ten counts were recorded for this clonotype. This beta chain is an off-target read within a library intended for alpha chains, so its frequency means little. The V and J genes are TRBV20-1 and TRBJ1-4; D uncertain. Germline V gene data show CDR1 as DFQATT and CDR2 as SNEGSKA (reference sequence). Trimming pared 5 bases from V and 4 bases from J, leaving 14 bases between. The CDR3 runs 14 residues. CDR3 region: CSAPSPGYNEKLFF. CDR3 DNA: TGCAGTGCTCCATCCCCAGGATATAATGAAAAACTGTTTTTT.

The sample holds many counts of this clonotype. A library made for alpha chains picked up this beta chain off target, so its size means little. The chain combines TRBV7-9 with TRBJ2-7; D unresolved. This CDR3 is 12 amino acids long. V was clipped by 5 bases and J by 4 bases, with 9 bases between them. CDR1 is SEHNR, CDR2 FQNEAQ, per germline (reference sequence). The CDR3 is CASSRTDYEQYF. The CDR3 DNA reads as TGTGCCAGCAGCCGTACGGATTACGAGCAGTACTTC. Drawing the rest from reference TRBV7-9 and TRBJ2-7, the complete variable domain is DTGVSQNPRHKITKRGQNVTFRCDPISEHNRLYWYRQTLGQGPEFLTYFQNEAQLEKSRLLSDRFSAERPKGSFSTLEIQRTEQGDSAMYLCASSRTDYEQYFGPGTRLTVT.

This clonotype has ten or more counts. Being off target in a library aimed at alpha chains, this beta chain has a size of little meaning. The chain employs TRBV12-3 or TRBV12-4 and TRBJ1-2; unclear D gene. This CDR3 has 13 residues. Trimming shortened V by 7 bases and J by 1 base, and 10 bases separated the two germline ends. For the CDR3, the DNA is TGTGCCAGCACAGGCGGATTTAACTATGGCTACACCTTC. Protein sequence: CASTGGFNYGYTF.

This clonotype has ten or more counts. This beta chain came through as a stray read in a library set up for alpha chains, and its size says little. The genes are TRBV2 and TRBJ2-7; D unresolved. Trimming cost V 8 bases and J 2 bases, with 19 bases left between them. The CDR3 totals 15 residues. Germline V gene sequence: CDR1 SNHLY, CDR2 FYNNEI. The CDR3 DNA is TGTGCCAGCCGAATGAGCGCGACGTCCCCCTACGAGCAGTACTTC. This translates into CASRMSATSPYEQYF.

About this clonotype itself: Being off target in a library aimed at alpha chains, this beta chain has a size of little meaning. The CDR3 DNA follows: TGTGCCAGCAGCTTATTAGTCACCGGGGAGCTGTTTTTT. Translating it yields CASSLLVTGELFF. The rearrangement uses TRBV7-9 and TRBJ2-2; D is undetermined. This CDR3 spans 13 amino acids. From germline, CDR1 is SEHNR and CDR2 FQNEAQ (reference sequence). Deletions cut 2 bases from V and 4 bases from J, with 5 bases between.

About this clonotype itself: For a library built for alpha chains, this beta chain is a stray read; little rests on its size. V is TRBV7-7 and J is TRBJ2-7; D could derive from TRBD1 or TRBD2 (5 bases each). From germline, CDR1 is SSHAT and CDR2 FNYEAQ (reference sequence). The CDR3 extends over 15 amino acids. V was pared by 1 base and J by 2 bases, with 12 bases between. CDR3 nucleotide sequence: TGTGCCAGCAGCTTAGGGCCCGAGGGGCCCTACGAGCAGTACTTC. It encodes CASSLGPEGPYEQYF. Combining the CDR3 with reference TRBV7-7 and TRBJ2-7 gives the whole variable domain GAGVSQSPRYKVTKRGQDVTLRCDPISSHATLYWYQQALGQGPEFLTYFNYEAQPDKSGLPSDRFSAERPEGSISTLTIQRTEQRDSAMYRCASSLGPEGPYEQYFGPGTRLTVT.

This clonotype is judged medium-sized. This beta chain represents an off-target read in a library built for alpha chains; its size is of limited meaning. This sequence joins TRBV29-1 and TRBJ1-1; the match to TRBD1 covers 8 bases. CDR3 length equals 12 residues. Trimming cost V 6 bases and J 3 bases; bases outside gene matches: 3. Germline V gene lookup returns CDR1 SQVTM and CDR2 ANQGSEA. CDR3: CSVTGVDTEAFF. In DNA, the CDR3 is TGCAGCGTGACAGGGGTGGACACTGAAGCTTTCTTT.

In its sample, this clonotype was seen many times. Little can be read into the size of this beta chain, an off-target read in a library designed for alpha chains. This chain connects TRBV11-1 to TRBJ2-7; tentative D call: TRBD1 (5 bases). The CDR3 has 13 residues. Germline V gene data show CDR1 as SGHAT and CDR2 as FQDESV (reference sequence). V was clipped by 0 bases and J by 3 bases, with 6 bases between them. CDR3 DNA sequence: TGTGCCAGCAGCTTAGCGACAGTCTACGAGCAGTACTTC. Protein product: CASSLATVYEQYF. The full variable domain, rest sourced from reference TRBV11-1 and TRBJ2-7, is EAEVAQSPRYKITEKSQAVAFWCDPISGHATLYWYRQILGQGPELLVQFQDESVVDDSQLPKDRFSAERLKGVDSTLKIQPAELGDSAMYLCASSLATVYEQYFGPGTRLTVT.

This clonotype was detected many times. This beta chain is an off-target read within a library intended for alpha chains, so its frequency means little. The chain links TRBV12-5 to TRBJ2-7, with 9 positions matching TRBD2. Unmatched junction bases numbered 7, after V lost 0 bases and J lost 10 bases. The CDR3 has 14 amino acids. Germline CDR1 and CDR2: LGHNT and FRNRAP. CDR3 sequence (DNA): TGTGCTAGTGGTTTGGTGGAGTCTAGCGGGGACCAGTACTTC. Translating it yields CASGLVESSGDQYF.

This clonotype was recorded at least ten times. The library was prepared for alpha chains; this beta chain is a stray read, so its frequency means little. This chain connects TRBV5-1 to TRBJ2-2; D is undetermined. Per germline, CDR1 SGHRS and CDR2 YFSETQ. Trimming pared 2 bases from V and 2 bases from J, leaving 7 bases between. The CDR3 runs 14 residues. CDR3 residues: CASSFRQNTGELFF. The CDR3 DNA reads TGCGCCAGCAGCTTCAGACAAAACACCGGGGAGCTGTTTTTT.

Turning to this clonotype: Because the library targeted alpha chains, this beta chain is an off-target read whose size means little. The chain has TRBV6-5 and TRBJ1-1; D not resolved. This CDR3 has 13 amino acids. V was trimmed by 0 bases and J by 4 bases, leaving 6 bases between them. The germline V gene encodes CDR1 MNHEY and CDR2 SVGAGI. The CDR3 DNA is TGTGCCAGCAGTTACTCGGGGTTCACTGAAGCTTTCTTT. Translated, it gives CASSYSGFTEAFF.

This clonotype is deemed medium-sized. This beta chain came through as a stray read in a library set up for alpha chains, and its size says little. The rearrangement links TRBV4-2 to TRBJ2-7; D uncertain. Between the trimmed V and J ends, which lost 0 bases and 0 bases, there was a span of 9 bases. The CDR3 loop spans 15 amino acids. Germline V lookup: CDR1 LGHNA, CDR2 YNFKEQ. CDR3 sequence reads: CASSQDPANSYEQYF. As DNA, the CDR3 is TGTGCCAGCAGCCAAGATCCGGCTAACTCCTACGAGCAGTACTTC.